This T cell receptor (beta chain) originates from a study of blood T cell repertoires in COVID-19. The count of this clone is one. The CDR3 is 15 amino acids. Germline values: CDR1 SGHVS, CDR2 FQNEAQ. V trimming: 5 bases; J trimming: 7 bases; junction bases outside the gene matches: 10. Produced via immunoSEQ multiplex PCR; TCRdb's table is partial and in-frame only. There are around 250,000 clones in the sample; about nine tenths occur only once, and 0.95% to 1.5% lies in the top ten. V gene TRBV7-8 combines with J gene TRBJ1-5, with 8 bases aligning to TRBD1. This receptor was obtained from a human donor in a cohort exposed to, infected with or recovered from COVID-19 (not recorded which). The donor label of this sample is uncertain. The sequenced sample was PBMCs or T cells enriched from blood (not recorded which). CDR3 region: CASSPGTGGEQPQHF. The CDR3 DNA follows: TGTGCCAGCAGCCCAGGGACAGGAGGGGAACAGCCCCAGCATTTT. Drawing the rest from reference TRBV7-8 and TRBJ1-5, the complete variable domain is GAGVSQSPRYKVAKRGQDVALRCDPISGHVSLFWYQQALGQGPEFLTYFQNEAQLDKSGLPSDRFFAERPEGSVSTLKIQRTQQEDSAVYLCASSPGTGGEQPQHFGDGTRLSIL.